This T cell receptor (beta chain) was identified in a study of blood T cell repertoires in COVID-19. V was clipped by 6 bases and J by 7 bases; unmatched bases: 7. There are 14 residues in the CDR3. Germline CDR1 is SNHLY and CDR2 is FYNNEI. Some clones are missing from TCRdb's copy, which holds only in-frame ones; the method was immunoSEQ multiplex PCR. The sample consists of 100,000 to 150,000 clones, about 88% of them appearing once. The TCR sequence derives from an elderly woman with acute or convalescent COVID-19. The V call is TRBV2, the J call TRBJ2-2; TRBD1 matches 8 bases. Sequencing was carried out using peripheral blood. The CDR3 DNA reads TGTGCCAGCAGCCCAGCGACAGGGGTCGGGGAGCTGTTTTTT. Its protein product is CASSPATGVGELFF.